The 24 T cell receptor beta chains listed next were all sequenced from one sample in a study of blood T cell repertoires in COVID-19. Clones were sequenced by immunoSEQ multiplex PCR, and TCRdb holds only the in-frame ones, with some missing. The sample contains a few hundred thousand clones, roughly 90% of which appear only once. The specimen was peripheral blood. The origin of the receptors is a young woman with COVID-19, enrolled during active disease.

CDR3 amino acids: CASSEIIGGEKLFF. In nucleotides, the CDR3 is TGTGCCAGCAGTGAGATAATAGGAGGCGAAAAACTGTTTTTT. V gene TRBV6-1 combines with J gene TRBJ1-4; no definite D call. The CDR3 spans 14 residues. Germline CDR1 and CDR2: MNHNS and SASEGT. Trimming removed 3 bases from V and 8 bases from J, with 13 bases in between.

The gene calls are TRBV5-8 and TRBJ1-1; D might be TRBD1 (6 bases). This CDR3 region has 15 residues. Germline V gives CDR1 SGHTS, CDR2 YDEGEE. V lost 2 bases and J lost 3, with 14 bases in between. CDR3 coding DNA: TGTGCCAGCAGCTTTGAATCAAGGACAGACACTGAAGCTTTCTTT. Its protein is CASSFESRTDTEAFF. Filled out from reference TRBV5-8 and TRBJ1-1, the complete variable domain reads EAGVTQSPTHLIKTRGQQATLRCSPISGHTSVYWYQQALGLGLQFLLWYDEGEERNRGNFPPRFSGRQFPNYSSELNVNALELEDSALYLCASSFESRTDTEAFFGQGTRLTVV.

The chain uses TRBV5-8 and TRBJ1-1; a possible D gene is TRBD1 (5 bases). Germline CDR1 reads SGHTS; CDR2 reads YDEGEE. Trimming shortened V by 3 bases and J by 1 base, and 13 bases separated the two germline ends. CDR3 length: 15 residues. CDR3 sequence (DNA): TGTGCCAGCAGCTGGTTTTACGGGGGGAACACTGAAGCTTTCTTT. Protein product: CASSWFYGGNTEAFF.

The chain carries TRBV15 and TRBJ2-6; tentative D call: TRBD2 (6 bases). The germline gives CDR1 LNHNV, CDR2 YYDKDF (reference sequence). Trimming removed 5 bases from V and 4 bases from J, with 15 bases in between. This CDR3 is built from 16 residues. The DNA for the CDR3 is TGTGCCACCAGCGTCCGTCGGGCGGGGGGGGCCAACGTCCTGACTTTC. This codes for CATSVRRAGGANVLTF.

The V call is TRBV5-4, the J call TRBJ2-2, with 13 nucleotides matching TRBD2. V was clipped by 3 bases and J by 7 bases; unmatched bases: 18. The CDR3 has 20 amino acids. Germline CDR1 SGHNT, CDR2 YYREEE (reference sequence). CDR3 loop: CASSSRNPTSGREKHGELFF. The CDR3 DNA reads TGTGCCAGCAGCTCTAGAAATCCAACTAGCGGGAGGGAGAAACACGGGGAGCTGTTTTTT.

The table lists this clone with a count of one. This rearrangement joins TRBV25-1 to TRBJ2-5; 12 bases are a match to TRBD2. The CDR3 extends over 18 amino acids. Unmatched junction bases numbered 15, after V lost 5 bases and J lost 5 bases. The germline CDR1 and CDR2 sequences are MGHDK and SYGVNS. CDR3 bases: TGTGCCAGCAGTCTCAAACAATCTAGCGGGAGGGCCTATGAGACCCAGTACTTC. Protein product: CASSLKQSSGRAYETQYF.

This clone has only one observation. J is TRBJ2-1 and V is TRBV6-4, with D perhaps TRBD1 (6 bases). Trimming removed 0 bases from V and 2 bases from J, with 8 bases in between. The CDR3 loop spans 15 amino acids. Germline CDR1 reads MRHNA; CDR2 reads SNTAGT. The CDR3 sequence: CASSDSWGPYNEQFF. The CDR3 DNA follows: TGTGCCAGCAGTGACTCGTGGGGGCCCTACAATGAGCAGTTCTTC.

The sample holds a few counts of this clone. J is TRBJ2-3 and V is TRBV27, with 10 nucleotides matching TRBD1. CDR3 length: 15 amino acids. Looked up from germline, CDR1 is MNHEY and CDR2 is SMNVEV (reference sequence). The junction had 5 bases not matched to a gene; V was cut back by 5 bases and J by 3 bases. This CDR3 is CASSPGTGETDTQYF. The CDR3, as DNA: TGTGCCAGCAGTCCCGGGACAGGGGAGACAGATACGCAGTATTTT.

The CDR3 sequence: CASSLGRVRPIYF. The CDR3 nucleotides read TGTGCCAGCAGCTTGGGCAGGGTAAGGCCCATATATTTT. This chain links TRBV5-6 with TRBJ1-3; D may be TRBD1 (5 bases). The ends were cut back, 0 bases at V and 11 bases at J, with 12 bases in the middle. Germline V gene sequence: CDR1 SGHDT, CDR2 YYEEEE. This CDR3 is built from 13 residues.

This chain uses TRBV6-6 with TRBJ1-1; D ambiguous. This CDR3 region has 14 residues. The V end was cut by 7 bases, the J end by 0 bases, with 12 bases between. Per the germline V gene, CDR1 is MNHNY and CDR2 is SVGAGI (reference sequence). Here the CDR3 reads CASNPRKMNTEAFF. CDR3 bases: TGTGCCAGCAATCCGAGGAAGATGAACACTGAAGCTTTCTTT.

The CDR3 sequence is CASSHPQGIEQFF. The CDR3 coding sequence is TGTGCCAGCAGCCACCCACAGGGTATTGAGCAGTTCTTC. This sequence joins TRBV5-6 and TRBJ2-1, with TRBD1 as a possible D gene (6 bases). The V gene lost 4 bases and the J gene lost 9 bases, with 14 bases spanning the gap. This CDR3 has 13 amino acids. Germline V gene sequence: CDR1 SGHDT, CDR2 YYEEEE.

This clone was observed once. This chain joins TRBV7-3 and TRBJ2-1; the match to TRBD1 covers 9 bases. The CDR3 spans 15 residues. Germline lookup yields CDR1 SGHTA and CDR2 FQGTGA. J gave up 0 bases and V 4 bases, and 1 base lay outside the gene matches. The CDR3 DNA reads as TGTGCCAGCAGCTCGACAGGGGGCTCCTACAATGAGCAGTTCTTC. It is translated as CASSSTGGSYNEQFF.

J is TRBJ1-5 and V is TRBV24-1; no clear D. Germline V gives CDR1 KGHDR, CDR2 SFDVKD. The CDR3 totals 13 residues. V was cut by 7 bases and J by 2 bases, with 8 bases left in between. The CDR3 protein is CATSGRGNQPQHF. The CDR3 nucleotides are TGTGCCACCAGCGGGAGAGGCAATCAGCCCCAGCATTTT.

V is TRBV18 and J is TRBJ2-5; possibly TRBD1 for D (5 bases). The germline V gene has CDR1 KGHSH and CDR2 LQKENI. This CDR3 comprises 14 residues. The V end lost 2 bases, the J end lost 5 bases, and 12 bases lay between the germline ends. The CDR3 is CASSPNQGGETQYF. DNA for the CDR3: TGTGCCAGCTCACCAAACCAGGGTGGCGAGACCCAGTACTTC.

The rearrangement links TRBV4-2 to TRBJ2-7; TRBD2 agrees at 15 bases. The V gene's germline CDR1 is LGHNA and CDR2 YNFKEQ. With V trimmed by 2 bases and J by 4 bases, 12 bases remained unmatched. The CDR3 is made up of 19 amino acids. The CDR3 protein is CASSQLPGTSGRYEYEQYF. In DNA form, the CDR3 reads TGTGCCAGCAGCCAACTACCTGGGACTAGCGGGAGGTACGAGTACGAGCAGTACTTC.

The chain employs TRBV6-6 and TRBJ1-1; D is possibly TRBD1 (5 bases). Trimming pared 5 bases from V and 3 bases from J, leaving 16 bases between. This CDR3 region has 15 residues. Looked up from germline, CDR1 is MNHNY and CDR2 is SVGAGI (reference sequence). The CDR3 nucleotides read TGTGCCAGCAGTCGCCTGGGGGGGGGTTACACTGAAGCTTTCTTT. The encoded protein is CASSRLGGGYTEAFF.

The V call is TRBV5-6, the J call TRBJ1-2; TRBD1 might be the D (5 bases). The CDR3 sequence is 13 residues long. The germline CDR1 and CDR2 sequences are SGHDT and YYEEEE. V was pared by 7 bases and J by 0 bases, with 10 bases between. CDR3: CASSRASNYGYTF. CDR3 bases: TGTGCCAGCTCCAGGGCCTCTAACTATGGCTACACCTTC.

The chain carries TRBV5-1 and TRBJ2-1; TRBD2 matches at 14 bases. CDR1 and CDR2 (germline): SGHRS, YFSETQ. Losses at the gene ends were 4 bases for V and 0 bases for J; bases not matched to a gene: 9. The CDR3 length is 19 residues. CDR3 in amino acids: CASSPTTSGRGSSYNEQFF. In DNA form, the CDR3 reads TGCGCCAGCAGCCCCACGACTAGCGGGAGGGGGAGCTCCTACAATGAGCAGTTCTTC.

The V gene is TRBV5-4, the J gene TRBJ2-5; D not resolved. The V end was cut by 1 base, the J end by 1 base, with 8 bases between. The CDR3 runs 14 residues. Germline V gene sequence: CDR1 SGHNT, CDR2 YYREEE (reference sequence). The CDR3 sequence: CASSLRRIQETQYF. The CDR3 DNA reads TGTGCCAGCAGCTTGAGGCGGATCCAAGAGACCCAGTACTTC.

The chain links TRBV24-1 to TRBJ2-3, with TRBD2 as a possible D gene (6 bases). The CDR3 spans 15 residues. Per the germline V gene, CDR1 is KGHDR and CDR2 is SFDVKD. V was trimmed by 4 bases and J by 0 bases, leaving 10 bases between them. The CDR3 bases are TGTGCCACCAGTGACCGGGAGTCTAGCACAGATACGCAGTATTTT. As protein: CATSDRESSTDTQYF.

The genes are TRBV20-1 and TRBJ2-1; TRBD1 matches 8 bases. The CDR3 loop spans 17 amino acids. After removal of 3 bases from V and 7 bases from J, the junction contained 17 bases not matched to a gene. The germline gives CDR1 DFQATT, CDR2 SNEGSKA (reference sequence). The chain's CDR3 is CSASPGTGNGRGNEQFF. The CDR3 nucleotides read TGCAGTGCTAGTCCCGGGACAGGCAACGGACGGGGGAATGAGCAGTTCTTC.

This clone was seen more than once but under ten times. This chain connects TRBV7-8 to TRBJ1-4, with 7 nucleotides matching TRBD1. This CDR3 contains 14 residues. Germline V CDR1 and CDR2: SGHVS, FQNEAQ. V lost 5 bases, J lost 5 bases, and 5 bases stayed unmatched. The CDR3 DNA follows: TGTGCCAGCAGCCGGGACAGACGAAATGAAAAACTGTTTTTT. This sequence encodes CASSRDRRNEKLFF.

This chain uses TRBV12-3 or TRBV12-4 with TRBJ2-7, with 9 bases lining up with TRBD1. The CDR3 runs 13 residues. V shed 6 bases and J 3 bases; nucleotides not matched to a gene: 3. CDR3 residues: CASRWTGVYEQYF. The CDR3 DNA reads TGTGCCAGCAGGTGGACAGGGGTCTACGAGCAGTACTTC.

There are a few counts of this clone. The V gene is TRBV9, the J gene TRBJ1-1; the D gene is possibly TRBD1 (6 bases). Germline CDR1 SGDLS, CDR2 YYNGEE. This CDR3 comprises 14 residues. Trimming shortened V by 0 bases and J by 1 base, and 7 bases separated the two germline ends. The DNA for the CDR3 is TGTGCCAGCAGCGTAGGACAGGAGAACACTGAAGCTTTCTTT. Protein sequence: CASSVGQENTEAFF.